These 32 T cell receptor beta chains came from one sample sequenced in a study of T cell repertoires in cytomegalovirus infection. One entry per CDR3 protein results from TCRdb running MiXCR on the reads. This repertoire shows 200,000 or so distinct CDR3 sequences, roughly 27% found once; its top ten account for approximately 31%. Sequenced input: PBMCs. The receptor source for this set is a human donor in good health (CMV status not recorded). Some clones in this sample may be carry-over from other donors' samples.

The rearrangement uses TRBV19 and TRBJ1-4, with D uncertain. V lost 8 bases, J lost 0 bases, and 16 bases lay in between. Per germline, CDR1 LNHDA and CDR2 SQIVND (reference sequence). The CDR3 length is 16 residues. CDR3 amino acids: CASRGLSEATNEKLFF. In DNA form, the CDR3 reads TGTGCCAGTCGAGGCCTCTCAGAAGCAACTAATGAAAAACTGTTTTTT.

This clonotype has just a few counts. The chain combines TRBV12-3 or TRBV12-4 with TRBJ2-1; TRBD2 matches 8 bases. The CDR3 loop spans 18 amino acids. The ends lost 5 bases at V and 4 bases at J; junction bases unmatched: 16. CDR3 sequence: CASSLHTTSGGLYNEQFF. The CDR3 region has the DNA TGTGCCAGCAGTCTGCATACGACCAGCGGGGGACTTTACAATGAGCAGTTCTTC.

This chain joins TRBV12-3 or TRBV12-4 and TRBJ2-6; a weak D match, TRBD1 (5 bases). The CDR3 is 14 amino acids. V shed 4 bases and J shed 4 bases, with 8 bases lying between them. CDR3 region: CASSSGPGANVLTF. CDR3 DNA: TGTGCCAGCAGTTCAGGGCCGGGGGCCAACGTCCTGACTTTC.

This clonotype was found once. The rearrangement uses TRBV5-5 and TRBJ2-3; TRBD1 matches 9 bases. The ends lost 4 bases at V and 10 bases at J; junction bases unmatched: 4. Germline CDR1 and CDR2: SGHKS and YYEKEE (reference sequence). The CDR3 spans 12 residues. CDR3 coding DNA: TGTGCCAGCAGCCTGTGGACAGGGGCGCAGTATTTT. Protein sequence: CASSLWTGAQYF. The entire variable domain, with the rest obtained from reference TRBV5-5 and TRBJ2-3, is as follows: DAGVTQSPTHLIKTRGQQVTLRCSPISGHKSVSWYQQVLGQGPQFIFQYYEKEERGRGNFPDRFSARQFPNYSSELNVNALLLGDSALYLCASSLWTGAQYFGPGTRLTVL.

This clonotype was seen repeatedly, ten times or more. This sequence joins TRBV7-2 and TRBJ1-2, with D unresolved. Germline V gives CDR1 SGHTA, CDR2 FQGNSA. CDR3 length equals 13 residues. V lost 3 bases and J 4 bases, leaving 9 bases between the germline ends. The CDR3 region is CASSFGRVYGYTF. Written as DNA, the CDR3 is TGTGCCAGCAGCTTCGGACGAGTCTATGGCTACACCTTC.

This clonotype was recorded a few times. V is TRBV5-6 and J is TRBJ2-3, with 7 bases that match TRBD1. This CDR3 comprises 16 residues. The J segment lost 0 bases and the V segment lost 4 bases, leaving 8 bases of the junction unmatched. The germline V gene encodes CDR1 SGHDT and CDR2 YYEEEE. CDR3 sequence (DNA): TGTGCCAGCAGCGTTCCGGGACAGCCGAGCACAGATACGCAGTATTTT. Translation gives CASSVPGQPSTDTQYF. Together with reference TRBV5-6 and TRBJ2-3, the CDR3 gives the full variable domain: DAGVTQSPTHLIKTRGQQVTLRCSPKSGHDTVSWYQQALGQGPQFIFQYYEEEERQRGNFPDRFSGHQFPNYSSELNVNALLLGDSALYLCASSVPGQPSTDTQYFGPGTRLTVL.

The rearrangement uses TRBV7-6 and TRBJ1-5; D remains unclear. Per germline, CDR1 SGHVS and CDR2 FNYEAQ. This CDR3 has 13 amino acids. V was cut by 5 bases and J by 9 bases, with 14 bases left in between. The CDR3 region is CASSEGVLSPQHF. The CDR3 DNA reads as TGTGCCAGCAGCGAGGGCGTCCTTTCGCCCCAGCATTTT.

In this sample, this clonotype turned up a few times. V and J are TRBV11-2 and TRBJ2-1; the D is unclear. CDR3 length: 13 amino acids. Trimming removed 7 bases at V and 5 bases at J, with 12 bases between. The germline V gene has CDR1 SGHAT and CDR2 FQNNGV. The CDR3 DNA reads as TGTGCCAGCACCCCCCCGGTGGACAATGAGCAGTTCTTC. It encodes CASTPPVDNEQFF.

The V and J genes are TRBV18 and TRBJ1-1, with D unresolved. V lost 3 bases, J lost 3 bases, and 11 bases lay in between. The germline CDR1 and CDR2 sequences are KGHSH and LQKENI. The length of the CDR3 is 14 residues. The CDR3 DNA reads TGTGCCAGCTCACCGTCCAATGGGGACACTGAAGCTTTCTTT. Protein product: CASSPSNGDTEAFF.

As to this clonotype: A read error may account for a junction end that differs from germline. The chain couples TRBV7-9 to TRBJ2-5, with TRBD2 identical over 14 bases. Germline-derived CDR1 and CDR2 are SEHNR and FQNEAQ (reference sequence). This CDR3 has 16 amino acids. CDR3 in DNA: TGTACCAGCAGCTCGAGACTAGCGGGGGGGCAGGAGACCCAGTACTTC. Translated, it gives CTSSSRLAGGQETQYF.

The chain employs TRBV7-2 and TRBJ1-2; TRBD1 aligns across 8 bases. Germline trimming cut 6 bases from V and 8 bases from J; bases unmatched to any gene: 8. Germline V lookup: CDR1 SGHTA, CDR2 FQGNSA. The CDR3 extends over 13 amino acids. CDR3 sequence (DNA): TGTGCCAGCAGTCTCCAGGGGGCATCAGGCTACACCTTC. Residues: CASSLQGASGYTF.

The V and J genes are TRBV7-2 and TRBJ2-1; D is perhaps TRBD2 (7 bases). Germline loops: CDR1 SGHTA, CDR2 FQGNSA. V dropped 4 bases and J dropped 8 bases, with 12 bases sitting between them. CDR3 size: 13 residues. The CDR3 DNA reads as TGTGCCAGCAGCTGGGGGGGGGGCGATGAGCAGTTCTTC. Translated: CASSWGGGDEQFF.

The CDR3 here is CASSLGGRGQYF. The CDR3 coding sequence is TGTGCCAGCAGCTTAGGTGGGCGGGGGCAGTACTTC. The rearrangement uses TRBV11-2 and TRBJ2-7; maybe TRBD2 (6 bases). Per germline, CDR1 SGHAT and CDR2 FQNNGV. Trimming pared 1 base from V and 9 bases from J, leaving 10 bases between. This CDR3 is 12 amino acids long.

J is TRBJ2-2 and V is TRBV6-6, with TRBD1 matching over 7 bases. The CDR3 covers 15 residues. The V segment lost 2 bases and the J segment 5 bases; nucleotides outside the gene matches: 5. From germline, CDR1 is MNHNY and CDR2 SVGAGI (reference sequence). CDR3 sequence: CASSYDRVTTGELFF. CDR3 nucleotides: TGTGCCAGCAGTTACGACAGGGTCACGACCGGGGAGCTGTTTTTT.

This chain joins TRBV11-2 and TRBJ2-1; 8 bases are a match to TRBD2. The CDR3 is 15 residues long. Trimming removed 3 bases from V and 7 bases from J; junction bases left unmatched: 8. The germline V gene has CDR1 SGHAT and CDR2 FQNNGV. CDR3 sequence reads: CASSFPGLARNEQFF. The CDR3 DNA reads as TGTGCCAGCAGCTTTCCCGGACTAGCTAGGAATGAGCAGTTCTTC.

This clonotype was recorded many times. The rearrangement joins TRBV29-1 to TRBJ2-7, with D possibly TRBD1 on 6 matching bases. The CDR3 is 12 residues long. The V end lost 4 bases, the J end lost 3 bases, and 10 bases lay between the germline ends. The germline gives CDR1 SQVTM, CDR2 ANQGSEA. CDR3 DNA: TGCAGCGTTGGGGACACCCGCTACGAGCAGTACTTC. It yields the protein CSVGDTRYEQYF.

The V and J genes are TRBV20-1 and TRBJ1-5; the D gene is possibly TRBD1 (5 bases). Looked up from germline, CDR1 is DFQATT and CDR2 is SNEGSKA (reference sequence). V was cut by 6 bases and J by 2 bases, with 14 bases left in between. The CDR3 spans 14 residues. The chain's CDR3 is CSATTATGNQPQHF. CDR3 sequence (DNA): TGCAGTGCGACGACAGCGACCGGCAATCAGCCCCAGCATTTT.

This clonotype was detected a few times. CDR3 amino acids: CAWGPGGRSPLHF. Here the CDR3 DNA reads TGTGCCTGGGGACCAGGGGGGCGGTCACCCCTCCACTTT. The chain combines TRBV30 with TRBJ1-6, with 7 bases lining up with TRBD1. From germline, CDR1 is GTSNPN and CDR2 SVGIG (reference sequence). The V gene end was trimmed by 5 bases and the J gene end by 10 bases; junction bases not matched to a gene: 8. The CDR3 has 13 residues.

This clonotype was recorded a few times. The V call is TRBV7-6, the J call TRBJ2-1; no definite D call. Germline values: CDR1 SGHVS, CDR2 FNYEAQ. The V end lost 1 base, the J end lost 4 bases, and 11 bases lay between the germline ends. The CDR3 has 15 amino acids. The chain's CDR3 is CASSLGKGPYNEQFF. In DNA, the CDR3 is TGTGCCAGCAGCTTAGGGAAAGGTCCTTACAATGAGCAGTTCTTC.

The chain joins TRBV15 to TRBJ1-3; D call uncertain. Germline-derived CDR1 and CDR2 are LNHNV and YYDKDF (reference sequence). The CDR3 is made up of 14 amino acids. V dropped 0 bases and J dropped 5 bases, with 8 bases sitting between them. The DNA for the CDR3 is TGTGCCACCAGCAGAGACGGTCCCCGAAACACCATATATTTT. Its translation is CATSRDGPRNTIYF. Full variable domain (rest looked up from reference TRBV15 and TRBJ1-3): DAMVIQNPRYQVTQFGKPVTLSCSQTLNHNVMYWYQQKSSQAPKLLFHYYDKDFNNEADTPDNFQSRRPNTSFCFLDIRSPGLGDTAMYLCATSRDGPRNTIYFGEGSWLTVV.

This clonotype was seen a handful of times. The genes are TRBV18 and TRBJ2-7; a weak D match, TRBD1 (5 bases). CDR1 is KGHSH, CDR2 LQKENI, per germline. This CDR3 contains 13 residues. Deletions cut 6 bases from V and 3 bases from J, with 12 bases between. The CDR3 region has the DNA TGTGCCAGCTCCCCCCCCGGACACTACGAGCAGTACTTC. Its protein is CASSPPGHYEQYF.

The rearrangement links TRBV6-2 or TRBV6-3 to TRBJ1-1; D remains unclear. Germline V gene data show CDR1 as MNHEY and CDR2 as SVGEGT. Between the trimmed V and J ends, which lost 6 bases and 0 bases, there was a span of 11 bases. The CDR3 sequence is 14 residues long. CDR3 nucleotides: TGTGCCAGCAGAGTTAATCCCATGAACACTGAAGCTTTCTTT. Translation gives CASRVNPMNTEAFF.

The rearrangement uses TRBV6-8 and TRBJ1-5; TRBD1 might be the D (5 bases). V shed 6 bases and J shed 4 bases, with 10 bases lying between them. The germline gives CDR1 MNHGY, CDR2 SAAAGT. The CDR3 runs to 13 residues. CDR3 sequence reads: CASSRVGNQPQHF. The CDR3 DNA is TGTGCCAGCAGCAGGGTAGGAAATCAGCCCCAGCATTTT.

The V and J genes are TRBV7-8 and TRBJ2-1; D remains ambiguous. V was cut by 2 bases and J by 8 bases, with 7 bases left in between. Germline-derived CDR1 and CDR2 are SGHVS and FQNEAQ. The CDR3 loop spans 12 amino acids. CDR3 nucleotides: TGTGCCAGCAGCTTATCTCTGGATGAGCAGTTCTTC. Translation: CASSLSLDEQFF.

This clonotype was recorded at least ten times. The chain combines TRBV7-2 with TRBJ1-2; D unresolved. The CDR3 extends over 16 amino acids. The V end was cut by 1 base, the J end by 5 bases, with 17 bases between. Germline V CDR1 and CDR2: SGHTA, FQGNSA. Written as DNA, the CDR3 is TGTGCCAGCAGCTTAGTCCTGGCCTCGACACCTTATGGCTACACCTTC. Translating gives CASSLVLASTPYGYTF.

This clonotype was counted a few times. CDR3 bases: TGTGCCAGCAGCTCTTGGGGGGACGGCACTGAAGCTTTCTTT. Translating it yields CASSSWGDGTEAFF. The chain couples TRBV7-6 to TRBJ1-1, with D tentatively TRBD1 (5 bases). V was clipped by 4 bases and J by 4 bases, with 13 bases between them. Germline V gives CDR1 SGHVS, CDR2 FNYEAQ. The CDR3 is 14 amino acids. Using reference TRBV7-6 and TRBJ1-1 for the parts outside the CDR3, the full variable domain is GAGVSQSPRYKVTKRGQDVALRCDPISGHVSLYWYRQALGQGPEFLTYFNYEAQQDKSGLPNDRFSAERPEGSISTLTIQRTEQRDSAMYRCASSSWGDGTEAFFGQGTRLTVV.

The rearrangement links TRBV11-3 to TRBJ1-1, with D perhaps matching TRBD1 (6 bases). Germline loops: CDR1 SGHNT, CDR2 YENEEA. The CDR3 extends over 14 amino acids. V lost 6 bases, J lost 0 bases, and 11 bases lay in between. The CDR3 here is CASRPGQLNTEAFF. The CDR3 DNA is TGTGCCAGCAGACCGGGACAACTGAACACTGAAGCTTTCTTT.

This clonotype was found a few times. This chain joins TRBV7-2 and TRBJ1-1, with 9 positions matching TRBD1. Losses at the gene ends were 4 bases for V and 6 bases for J; bases not matched to a gene: 3. CDR1 and CDR2 (germline): SGHTA, FQGNSA. The CDR3 sequence is 13 residues long. CDR3 nucleotides: TGTGCCAGCAGCTCCCGGACAGGGGCTGAAGCTTTCTTT. This gives the protein CASSSRTGAEAFF.

This clonotype was seen more than once but under ten times. V usage is TRBV6-5 and J usage is TRBJ2-7, with D tentatively TRBD2 (5 bases). This CDR3 has 15 residues. The ends were cut back, 0 bases at V and 2 bases at J, with 11 bases in the middle. Germline CDR1 is MNHEY and CDR2 is SVGAGI. The CDR3 protein is CASSYSRRGTYEQYF. CDR3 sequence (DNA): TGTGCCAGCAGTTACTCGAGACGAGGGACCTACGAGCAGTACTTC.

This clonotype was picked up many times. The chain employs TRBV7-2 and TRBJ1-1; D is possibly TRBD1 (6 bases). This CDR3 spans 16 amino acids. The ends were cut back, 1 base at V and 1 base at J, with 13 bases in the middle. In germline, CDR1 is SGHTA, CDR2 FQGNSA. The CDR3 DNA reads as TGTGCCAGCAGCTTAGGCGGGGGGCGGCCGAACACTGAAGCTTTCTTT. This encodes CASSLGGGRPNTEAFF.

The CDR3 coding sequence is TGTGCCAGCAGCTTATATAGGGGATACTCAGAGACCCAGTACTTC. This sequence encodes CASSLYRGYSETQYF. The V and J genes are TRBV7-2 and TRBJ2-5; maybe TRBD1 (5 bases). Between the trimmed V and J ends, which lost 2 bases and 4 bases, there was a span of 14 bases. The CDR3 runs 15 residues. The germline CDR1 and CDR2 sequences are SGHTA and FQGNSA.

This clonotype showed up many times. J is TRBJ2-3 and V is TRBV7-2, with a tentative D call TRBD1 (5 bases). This CDR3 is 14 amino acids long. The V gene lost 7 bases and the J gene lost 1 base, with 12 bases spanning the gap. Per the germline V gene, CDR1 is SGHTA and CDR2 is FQGNSA. This CDR3 is CASIIQVGTDTQYF. The CDR3 nucleotides read TGTGCCAGCATTATACAGGTCGGCACAGATACGCAGTATTTT.